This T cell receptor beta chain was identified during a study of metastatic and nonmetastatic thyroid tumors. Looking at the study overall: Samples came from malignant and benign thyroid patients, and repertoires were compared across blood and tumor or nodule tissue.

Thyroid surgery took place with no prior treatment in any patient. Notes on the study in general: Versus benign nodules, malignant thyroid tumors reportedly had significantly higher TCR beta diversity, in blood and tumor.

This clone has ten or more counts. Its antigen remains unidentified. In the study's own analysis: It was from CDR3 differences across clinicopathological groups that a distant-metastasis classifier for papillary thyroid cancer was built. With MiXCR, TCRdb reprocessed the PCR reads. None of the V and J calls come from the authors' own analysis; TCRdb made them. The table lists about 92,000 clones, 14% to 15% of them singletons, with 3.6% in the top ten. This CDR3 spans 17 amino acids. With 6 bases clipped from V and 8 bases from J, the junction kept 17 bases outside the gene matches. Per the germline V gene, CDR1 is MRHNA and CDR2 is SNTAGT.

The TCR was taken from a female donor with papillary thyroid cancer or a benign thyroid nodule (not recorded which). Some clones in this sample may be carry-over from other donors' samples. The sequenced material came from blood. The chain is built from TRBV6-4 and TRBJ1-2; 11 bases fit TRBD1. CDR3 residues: CASSREPGTGGYGGYTF. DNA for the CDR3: TGTGCCAGCAGCCGGGAACCGGGGACAGGGGGATACGGAGGCTACACCTTC.